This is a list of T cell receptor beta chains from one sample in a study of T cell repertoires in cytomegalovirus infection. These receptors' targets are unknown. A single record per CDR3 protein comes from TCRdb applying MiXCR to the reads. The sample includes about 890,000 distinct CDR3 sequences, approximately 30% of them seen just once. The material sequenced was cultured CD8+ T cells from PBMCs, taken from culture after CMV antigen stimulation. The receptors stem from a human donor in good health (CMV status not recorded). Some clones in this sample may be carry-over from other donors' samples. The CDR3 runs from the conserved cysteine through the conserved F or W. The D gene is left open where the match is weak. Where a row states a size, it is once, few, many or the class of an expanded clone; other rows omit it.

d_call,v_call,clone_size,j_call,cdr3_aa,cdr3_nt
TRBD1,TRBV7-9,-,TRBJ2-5,CASSFGDREGETQYF,TGTGCCAGCAGCTTCGGGGACAGGGAGGGAGAGACCCAGTACTTC
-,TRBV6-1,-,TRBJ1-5,CASSDRDGSNQPQHF,TGTGCCAGCAGTGACAGGGATGGGAGCAATCAGCCCCAGCATTTT
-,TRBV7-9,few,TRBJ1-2,CASSLAIHGYTF,TGTGCCAGCAGCTTGGCCATACATGGCTACACCTTC
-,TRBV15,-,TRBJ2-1,CATSRDRGSTYNEQFF,TGTGCCACCAGCAGAGATCGGGGGAGCACCTACAATGAGCAGTTCTTC
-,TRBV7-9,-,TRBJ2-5,CASSPANWPQETQYF,TGTGCCAGCAGCCCAGCAAACTGGCCACAAGAGACCCAGTACTTC
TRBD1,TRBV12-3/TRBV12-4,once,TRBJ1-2,CASILGQGGGYTF,TGTGCCAGCATCCTAGGACAGGGAGGTGGCTACACCTTC
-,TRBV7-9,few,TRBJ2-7,CASSEWGASYEQYF,TGTGCCAGCAGCGAATGGGGCGCCTCCTACGAGCAGTACTTC
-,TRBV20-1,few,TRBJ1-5,CSAEGGYSNQPQHF,TGCAGTGCCGAGGGGGGGTATAGCAATCAGCCCCAGCATTTT
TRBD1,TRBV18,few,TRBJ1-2,CASSTTTGSGGYTF,TGTGCCAGCTCCACAACGACAGGGTCTGGCGGCTACACCTTC
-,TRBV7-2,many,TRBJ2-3,CASTPVVPDTQYF,TGTGCCAGCACGCCAGTGGTTCCAGATACGCAGTATTTT
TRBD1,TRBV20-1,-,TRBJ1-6,CSARPRDRYNSPLHF,TGCAGTGCTCGACCCCGGGACAGGTATAATTCACCCCTCCACTTT
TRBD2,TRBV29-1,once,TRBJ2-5,CSVPSGRGTQYF,TGCAGCGTGCCCTCGGGGAGGGGGACCCAGTACTTC
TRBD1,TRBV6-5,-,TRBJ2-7,CASSFGQGLLEQYF,TGTGCCAGCAGTTTTGGACAGGGATTGCTTGAGCAGTACTTC
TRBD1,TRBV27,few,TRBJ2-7,CASSLRDRGGEQYF,TGTGCCAGCAGTTTACGGGACAGGGGTGGCGAGCAGTACTTC
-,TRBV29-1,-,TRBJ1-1,CSVEVWRGGSNEAFF,TGCAGCGTTGAAGTTTGGAGGGGGGGGTCTAATGAAGCTTTCTTT
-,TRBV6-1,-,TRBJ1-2,CASRTRGDYGYTF,TGTGCCAGCAGGACCAGGGGTGACTATGGCTACACCTTC
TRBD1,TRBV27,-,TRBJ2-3,CASSLYPGGFSTDTQYF,TGTGCCAGCAGTTTATACCCAGGGGGCTTTAGCACAGATACGCAGTATTTT
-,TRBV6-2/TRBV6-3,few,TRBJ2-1,CASSGPGRMYEQFF,TGTGCCAGCAGTGGGCCGGGACGGATGTATGAGCAGTTCTTC
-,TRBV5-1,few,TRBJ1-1,CASSLLHRENTEAFF,TGCGCCAGCAGTTTATTACATAGAGAAAACACTGAAGCTTTCTTT
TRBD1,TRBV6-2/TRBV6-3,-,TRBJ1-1,CASSYPPTGPEAFF,TGTGCCAGCAGTTACCCCCCGACAGGGCCTGAAGCTTTCTTT
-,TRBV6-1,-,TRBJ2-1,CASSPWEAHNEQFF,TGTGCCAGCAGTCCCTGGGAGGCCCACAATGAGCAGTTCTTC
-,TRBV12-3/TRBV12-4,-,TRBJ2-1,CASSPPGRSSYNEQFF,TGTGCCAGCAGTCCCCCGGGGCGAAGCTCCTACAATGAGCAGTTCTTC
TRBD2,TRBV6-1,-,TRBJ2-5,CASSYGPGGASGGSYQETQYF,TGTGCCAGCAGTTATGGGCCAGGGGGGGCTAGCGGGGGCTCGTACCAAGAGACCCAGTACTTC